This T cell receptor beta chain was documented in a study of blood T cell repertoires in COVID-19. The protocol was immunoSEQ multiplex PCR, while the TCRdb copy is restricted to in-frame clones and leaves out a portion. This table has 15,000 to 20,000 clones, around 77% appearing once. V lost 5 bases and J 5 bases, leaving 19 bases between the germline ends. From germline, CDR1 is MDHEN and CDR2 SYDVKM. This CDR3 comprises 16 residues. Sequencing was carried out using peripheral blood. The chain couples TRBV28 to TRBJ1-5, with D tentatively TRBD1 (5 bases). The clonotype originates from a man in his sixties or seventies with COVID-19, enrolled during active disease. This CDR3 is CASSLPDTNTYQPQHF. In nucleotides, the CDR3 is TGTGCCAGCAGTCTACCGGACACCAACACCTATCAGCCCCAGCATTTT.